This T cell receptor (beta chain) was retrieved from a study of T cell repertoires in cytomegalovirus infection. In the study overall: Matching HLA type and CMV infection were both indicated by public TCR beta signatures.

Findings of the study overall: Within the response measured ex vivo, HLA-C-restricted CMV-specific TCR beta clonotypes were dominant. Accumulated public TCR beta family frequency recognized individuals carrying CMV together with the relevant HLA.

The germline V gene encodes CDR1 SGHVS and CDR2 FQNEAQ. The CDR3 sequence is 11 residues long. V lost 5 bases to trimming and J lost 5 bases, with 5 bases between them. This clonotype was observed many times. Its specificity is unknown. Using its own MiXCR run on the reads, TCRdb lists one record per CDR3 protein. This table holds roughly 280,000 distinct CDR3 sequences, roughly 13% found once. The chain recombines TRBV7-8 with TRBJ2-3; D unresolved. This clonotype was obtained from a human donor in good health (CMV status not recorded). Some clones in this sample may be carry-over from other donors' samples. The sample comprised PBMCs. CDR3 DNA sequence: TGTGCCAGCAGCCTTTTAGATACGCAGTATTTT. It codes for CASSLLDTQYF.